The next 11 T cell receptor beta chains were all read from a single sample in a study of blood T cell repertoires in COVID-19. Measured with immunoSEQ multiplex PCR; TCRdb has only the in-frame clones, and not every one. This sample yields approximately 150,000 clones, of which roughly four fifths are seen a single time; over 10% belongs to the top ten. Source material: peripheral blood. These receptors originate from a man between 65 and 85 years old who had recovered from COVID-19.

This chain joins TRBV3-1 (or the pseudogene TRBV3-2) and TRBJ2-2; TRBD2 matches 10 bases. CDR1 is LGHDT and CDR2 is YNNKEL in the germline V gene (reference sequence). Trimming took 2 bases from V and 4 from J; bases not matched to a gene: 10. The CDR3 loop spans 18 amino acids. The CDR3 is CASSQTKAGGPGTGELFF. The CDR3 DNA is TGTGCCAGCAGCCAAACGAAAGCGGGAGGGCCTGGCACCGGGGAGCTGTTTTTT.

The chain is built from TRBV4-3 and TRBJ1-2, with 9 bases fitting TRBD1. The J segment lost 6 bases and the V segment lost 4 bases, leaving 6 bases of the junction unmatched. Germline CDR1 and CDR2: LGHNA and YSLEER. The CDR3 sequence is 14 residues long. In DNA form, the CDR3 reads TGCGCCAGCAGCCCGGCCGGGACAGGGCATGGCTACACCTTC. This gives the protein CASSPAGTGHGYTF.

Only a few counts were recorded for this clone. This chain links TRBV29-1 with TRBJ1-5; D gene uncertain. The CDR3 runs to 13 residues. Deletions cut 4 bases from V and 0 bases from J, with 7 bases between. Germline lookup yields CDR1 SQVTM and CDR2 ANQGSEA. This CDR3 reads CSVVENSNQPQHF. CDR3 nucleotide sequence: TGCAGCGTTGTGGAGAATAGCAATCAGCCCCAGCATTTT.

CDR3 in amino acids: CASSLEDTSGGEQYF. DNA of the CDR3: TGCGCCAGCAGCTTGGAGGATACCTCTGGGGGGGAGCAGTACTTC. The V gene is TRBV5-1, the J gene TRBJ2-7; a possible D gene is TRBD2 (6 bases). This CDR3 comprises 15 residues. CDR1 and CDR2 (germline): SGHRS, YFSETQ. V lost 0 bases to trimming and J lost 7 bases, with 17 bases between them.

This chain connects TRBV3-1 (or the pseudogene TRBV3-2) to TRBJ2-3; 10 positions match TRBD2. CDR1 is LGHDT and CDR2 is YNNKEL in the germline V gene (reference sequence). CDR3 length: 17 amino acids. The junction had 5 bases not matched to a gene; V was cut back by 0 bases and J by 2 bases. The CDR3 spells CASSQEGLADTTDTQYF. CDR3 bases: TGTGCCAGCAGCCAAGAAGGACTAGCGGACACCACAGATACGCAGTATTTT.

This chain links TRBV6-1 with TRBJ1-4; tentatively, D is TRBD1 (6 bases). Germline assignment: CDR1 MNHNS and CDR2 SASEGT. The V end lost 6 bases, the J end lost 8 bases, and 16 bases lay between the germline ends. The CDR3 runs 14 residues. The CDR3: CASRDPRGREKLFF. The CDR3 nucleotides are TGTGCCAGCAGAGACCCCAGGGGAAGAGAAAAACTGTTTTTT.

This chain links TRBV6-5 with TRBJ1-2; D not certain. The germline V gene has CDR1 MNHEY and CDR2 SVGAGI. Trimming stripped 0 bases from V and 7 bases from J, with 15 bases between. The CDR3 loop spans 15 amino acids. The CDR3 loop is CASSYSSVGSFGYTF. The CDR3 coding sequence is TGTGCCAGCAGTTACTCGAGTGTTGGGAGTTTTGGCTACACCTTC.

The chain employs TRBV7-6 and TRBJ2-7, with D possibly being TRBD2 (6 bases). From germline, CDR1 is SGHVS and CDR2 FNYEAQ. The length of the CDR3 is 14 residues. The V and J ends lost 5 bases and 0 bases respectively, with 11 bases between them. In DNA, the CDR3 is TGTGCCAGCAGCCCACTTAGCGGCTCCTACGAGCAGTACTTC. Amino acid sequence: CASSPLSGSYEQYF.

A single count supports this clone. CDR3 coding DNA: TGTGCCAGCAGCCTCTATCAGGGGCGCCAAGAGACCCAGTACTTC. Its translation is CASSLYQGRQETQYF. This chain connects TRBV13 to TRBJ2-5, with D maybe TRBD1 (6 bases). The CDR3 is 15 amino acids. Between the trimmed V and J ends, which lost 5 bases and 1 base, there was a span of 14 bases. Germline CDR1 PRHDT, CDR2 FYEKMQ (reference sequence).

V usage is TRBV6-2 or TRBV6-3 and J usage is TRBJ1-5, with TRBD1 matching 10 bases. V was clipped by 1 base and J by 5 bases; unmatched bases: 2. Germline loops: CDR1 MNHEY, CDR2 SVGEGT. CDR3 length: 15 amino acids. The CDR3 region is CASSYLTGGDQPQHF. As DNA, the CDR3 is TGTGCCAGCAGTTACTTGACAGGGGGCGATCAGCCCCAGCATTTT.

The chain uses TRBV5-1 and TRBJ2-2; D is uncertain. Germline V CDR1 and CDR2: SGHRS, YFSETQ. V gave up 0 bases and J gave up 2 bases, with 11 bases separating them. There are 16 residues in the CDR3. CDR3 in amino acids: CASSLVSTANTGELFF. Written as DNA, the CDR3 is TGCGCCAGCAGCTTGGTATCAACAGCTAACACCGGGGAGCTGTTTTTT.